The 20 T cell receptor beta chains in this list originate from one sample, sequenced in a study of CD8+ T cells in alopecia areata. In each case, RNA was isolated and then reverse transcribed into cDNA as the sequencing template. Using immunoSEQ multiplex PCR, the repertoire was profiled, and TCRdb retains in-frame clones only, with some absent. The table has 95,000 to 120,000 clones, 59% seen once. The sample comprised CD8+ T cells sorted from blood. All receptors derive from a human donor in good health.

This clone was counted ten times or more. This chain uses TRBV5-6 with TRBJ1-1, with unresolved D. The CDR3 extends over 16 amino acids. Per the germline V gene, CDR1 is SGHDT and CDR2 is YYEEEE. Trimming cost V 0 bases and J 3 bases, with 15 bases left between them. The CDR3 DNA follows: TGTGCCAGCAGCTTGGGGCAGCGGGTGATAGACACTGAAGCTTTCTTT. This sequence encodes CASSLGQRVIDTEAFF.

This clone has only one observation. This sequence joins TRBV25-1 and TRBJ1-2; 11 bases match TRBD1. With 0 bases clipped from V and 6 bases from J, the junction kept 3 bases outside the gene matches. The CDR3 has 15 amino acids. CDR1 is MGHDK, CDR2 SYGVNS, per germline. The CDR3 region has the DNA TGTGCCAGCAGTGAATACGGACAGGGGGCAGATGGCTACACCTTC. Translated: CASSEYGQGADGYTF.

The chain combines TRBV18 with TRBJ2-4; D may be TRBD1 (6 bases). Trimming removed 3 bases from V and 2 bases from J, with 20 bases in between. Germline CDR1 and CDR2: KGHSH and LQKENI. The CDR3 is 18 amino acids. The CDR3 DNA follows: TGTGCCAGCTCACCGGAGCAAGTGGGGGCTGTATCCAAAAACATTCAGTACTTC. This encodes CASSPEQVGAVSKNIQYF. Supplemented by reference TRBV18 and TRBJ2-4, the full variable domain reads NAGVMQNPRHLVRRRGQEARLRCSPMKGHSHVYWYRQLPEEGLKFMVYLQKENIIDESGMPKERFSAEFPKEGPSILRIQQVVRGDSAAYFCASSPEQVGAVSKNIQYFGAGTRLSVL.

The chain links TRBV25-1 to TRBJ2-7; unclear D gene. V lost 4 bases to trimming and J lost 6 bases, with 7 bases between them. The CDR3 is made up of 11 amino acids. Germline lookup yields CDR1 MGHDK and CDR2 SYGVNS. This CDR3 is CASSVSVEQYF. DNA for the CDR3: TGTGCCAGCAGTGTTTCCGTCGAGCAGTACTTC.

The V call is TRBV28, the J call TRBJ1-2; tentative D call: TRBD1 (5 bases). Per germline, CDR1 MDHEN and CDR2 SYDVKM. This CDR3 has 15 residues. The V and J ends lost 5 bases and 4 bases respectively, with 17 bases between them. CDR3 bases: TGTGCCAGCAGTCACTCCACCGGGGGGGTCTATGGCTACACCTTC. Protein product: CASSHSTGGVYGYTF.

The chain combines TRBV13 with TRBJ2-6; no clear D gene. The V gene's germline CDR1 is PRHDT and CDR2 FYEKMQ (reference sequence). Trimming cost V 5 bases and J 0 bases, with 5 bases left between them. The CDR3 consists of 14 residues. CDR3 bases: TGTGCCAGCAGCGCCCGCTCTGGGGCCAACGTCCTGACTTTC. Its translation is CASSARSGANVLTF.

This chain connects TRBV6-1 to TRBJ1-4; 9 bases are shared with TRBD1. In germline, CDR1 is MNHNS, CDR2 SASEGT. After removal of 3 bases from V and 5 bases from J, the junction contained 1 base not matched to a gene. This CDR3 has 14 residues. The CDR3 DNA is TGTGCCAGCAGTGACGGGACAGGGAATGAAAAACTGTTTTTT. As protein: CASSDGTGNEKLFF.

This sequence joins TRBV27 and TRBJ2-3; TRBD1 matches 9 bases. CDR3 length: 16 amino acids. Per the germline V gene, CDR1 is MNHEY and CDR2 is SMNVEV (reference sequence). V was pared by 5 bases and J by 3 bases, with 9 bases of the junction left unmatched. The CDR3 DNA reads TGTGCCAGCAGTGACTACAGGGGGCTTCTGACAGATACGCAGTATTTT. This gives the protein CASSDYRGLLTDTQYF.

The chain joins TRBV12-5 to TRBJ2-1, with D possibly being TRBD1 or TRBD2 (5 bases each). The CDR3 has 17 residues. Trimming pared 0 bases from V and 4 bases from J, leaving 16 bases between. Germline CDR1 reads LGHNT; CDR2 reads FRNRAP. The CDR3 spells CASGLVVGPAVYNEQFF. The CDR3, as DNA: TGTGCTAGTGGTTTGGTAGTGGGACCGGCGGTGTACAATGAGCAGTTCTTC.

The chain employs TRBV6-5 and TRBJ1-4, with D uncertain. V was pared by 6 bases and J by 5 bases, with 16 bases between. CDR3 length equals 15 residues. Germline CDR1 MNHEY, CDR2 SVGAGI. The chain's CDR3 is CASSPSGSLNEKLFF. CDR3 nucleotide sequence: TGTGCCAGCAGCCCCTCGGGCAGCCTAAATGAAAAACTGTTTTTT.

The CDR3 is CASAVGGMNTEAFF. DNA of the CDR3: TGTGCCAGCGCGGTGGGGGGCATGAACACTGAAGCTTTCTTT. The genes are TRBV19 and TRBJ1-1; tentative D call: TRBD1 (6 bases). Germline assignment: CDR1 LNHDA and CDR2 SQIVND (reference sequence). V lost 9 bases to trimming and J lost 0 bases, with 14 bases between them. This CDR3 has 14 residues.

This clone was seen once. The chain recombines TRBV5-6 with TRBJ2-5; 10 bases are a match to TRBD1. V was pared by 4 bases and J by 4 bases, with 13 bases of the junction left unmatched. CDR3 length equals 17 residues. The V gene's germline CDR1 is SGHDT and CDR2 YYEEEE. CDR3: CASSPYPGTGAPETQYF. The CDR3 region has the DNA TGTGCCAGCAGCCCATATCCCGGGACAGGGGCGCCAGAGACCCAGTACTTC.

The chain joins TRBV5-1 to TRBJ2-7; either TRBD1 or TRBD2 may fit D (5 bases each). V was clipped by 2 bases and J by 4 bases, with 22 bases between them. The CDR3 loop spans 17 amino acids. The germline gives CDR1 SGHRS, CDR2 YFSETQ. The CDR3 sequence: CASSFFPRDEVLYEQYF. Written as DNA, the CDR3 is TGCGCCAGCAGCTTTTTCCCCCGGGACGAGGTTTTGTACGAGCAGTACTTC.

The CDR3: CASSPPTPGLLPGQYF. The CDR3 nucleotides read TGTGCCAGCAGCCCCCCTACCCCGGGACTACTACCTGGGCAGTACTTC. The V and J genes are TRBV7-8 and TRBJ2-5, with 7 bases lining up with TRBD2. This CDR3 has 16 residues. Germline CDR1 SGHVS, CDR2 FQNEAQ. J lost 11 bases, V lost 5 bases, and 20 bases had no gene match.

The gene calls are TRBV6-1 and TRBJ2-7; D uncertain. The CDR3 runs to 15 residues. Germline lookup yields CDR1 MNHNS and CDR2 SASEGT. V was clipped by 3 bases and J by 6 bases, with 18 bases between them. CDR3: CASSDKNSGIAEQYF. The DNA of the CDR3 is TGTGCCAGCAGTGACAAAAACAGTGGAATCGCCGAGCAGTACTTC.

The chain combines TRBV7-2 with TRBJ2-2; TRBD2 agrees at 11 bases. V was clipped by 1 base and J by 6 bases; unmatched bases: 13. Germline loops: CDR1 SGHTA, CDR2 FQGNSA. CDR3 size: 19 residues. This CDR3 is CASSLVPPTSGGAPGELFF. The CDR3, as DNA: TGTGCCAGCAGCTTAGTCCCCCCCACTAGCGGGGGAGCACCCGGGGAGCTGTTTTTT.

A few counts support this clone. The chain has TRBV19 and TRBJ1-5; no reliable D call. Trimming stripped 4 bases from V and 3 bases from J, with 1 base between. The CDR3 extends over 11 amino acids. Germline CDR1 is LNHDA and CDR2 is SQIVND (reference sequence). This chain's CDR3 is CASSNNQPQHF. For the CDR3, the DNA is TGTGCCAGTAGTAACAATCAGCCCCAGCATTTT.

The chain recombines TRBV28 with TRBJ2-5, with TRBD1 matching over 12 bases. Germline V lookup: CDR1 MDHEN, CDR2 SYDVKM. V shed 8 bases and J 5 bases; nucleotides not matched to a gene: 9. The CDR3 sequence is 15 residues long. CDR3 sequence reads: CASGPGTGGRETQYF. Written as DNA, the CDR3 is TGTGCCAGCGGACCCGGGACAGGGGGCCGGGAGACCCAGTACTTC.

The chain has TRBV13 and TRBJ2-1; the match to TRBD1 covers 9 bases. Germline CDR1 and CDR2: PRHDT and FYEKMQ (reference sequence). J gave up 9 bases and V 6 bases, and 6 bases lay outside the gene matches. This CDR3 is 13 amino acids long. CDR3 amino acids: CASRTGGLGEQFF. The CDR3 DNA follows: TGTGCCAGCAGGACAGGGGGGCTGGGTGAGCAGTTCTTC.

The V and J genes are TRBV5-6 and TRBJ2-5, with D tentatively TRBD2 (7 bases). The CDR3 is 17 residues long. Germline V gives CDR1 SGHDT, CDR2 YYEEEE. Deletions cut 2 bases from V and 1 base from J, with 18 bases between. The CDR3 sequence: CASSFGRWAGAQETQYF. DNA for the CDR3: TGTGCCAGCAGCTTCGGCCGGTGGGCGGGGGCCCAAGAGACCCAGTACTTC.